This T cell receptor (beta chain) is drawn from a study of molecular identifiers for immune sequencing clone quantification. Germline V lookup: CDR1 MNHEY, CDR2 SVGAGI. CDR3 length: 14 amino acids. Trimming stripped 2 bases from V and 0 bases from J, with 4 bases between. TCRdb analysed the PCR reads with MiXCR anew, one entry per CDR3 protein. The sample includes around 100,000 distinct CDR3 sequences, under 40% of them seen just once. The naive CD8 libraries originated from between roughly 17,000 and 1,000,000 sorted cells and drew on 10%, 30% or 50% RNA. General observations from the study: Reportedly, one cell's Jurkat TCR RNA was detected within 1,200,000 naive CD8 cells. Clone sizes that are highly expanded could be underestimated when identical TCR molecules share a barcode. In naive cells, under 1% of molecules belonged to clones above 20 RNA copies, against over 99% in effector cells.

About this clonotype itself: Its matching antigen is unknown.

The genes are TRBV6-5 and TRBJ2-2; D gene unclear. The specimen was naive CD8+ T cells from blood, with Jurkat cell RNA spiked in. Indicated subset: FACS-sorted CD8+CD4-CCR7+CD45RA+ naive T cells. The TCR was taken from a human donor in good health. Some libraries in this study had Jurkat cell RNA spiked in. CDR3 protein: CASSYGANTGELFF. In DNA form, the CDR3 reads TGTGCCAGCAGTTACGGCGCGAACACCGGGGAGCTGTTTTTT.